This TCR beta chain was sequenced for a study of blood T cell repertoires in COVID-19. Study-level background: Material from acute and convalescent COVID-19 was sourced from the United States, Italy and Spain. T cells, B-cell-depleted T cells, or PBMCs provided the cDNA or gDNA that served as material.

The CDR3 is made up of 15 amino acids. Trimming removed 3 bases from V and 2 bases from J, with 14 bases in between. Germline loops: CDR1 SGHNT, CDR2 YYREEE (reference sequence). In the source study's methods: Reference gene primer amplification yielded estimated nucleated cell counts. Sequenced by immunoSEQ multiplex PCR; TCRdb stores in-frame clones only, minus some. The DNA gave D and trimming, while V, J and clone size come from that table. Altogether roughly 140,000 clones are present, 81% being singletons, with the ten largest covering around 8.2%. Sequenced material: peripheral blood. The genes are TRBV5-4 and TRBJ2-5; possible D gene TRBD2, 5 bases. This sequence originates from a human donor in a cohort sampled during active COVID-19. CDR3 in DNA: TGTGCCAGCAGCTCTAAGGCTAGCTCTCAAGAGACCCAGTACTTC. This sequence encodes CASSSKASSQETQYF.